Following are 19 T cell receptor beta chains from one sample sequenced in a study of T-cell reconstitution after alpha-beta-depleted transplantation in children. Unique molecular identifiers were incorporated during preparation of the TCRbeta library. TCRdb reprocessed the PCR reads via MiXCR and lists one record per CDR3 protein. The data contain around 600,000 distinct CDR3 sequences, roughly a tenth of them singletons. The sample consisted of PBMCs from the stem cell graft donor, taken from the stem cell graft. These receptors all stem from a human donor who donated a stem cell graft to a child with acute myeloid leukemia.

This clonotype was found a few times. V and J are TRBV20-1 and TRBJ2-7, with 10 bases that match TRBD2. V shed 6 bases and J 3 bases; nucleotides not matched to a gene: 8. The CDR3 is 14 amino acids. CDR1 and CDR2 from the germline V gene are DFQATT and SNEGSKA (reference sequence). In DNA, the CDR3 is TGCAGTGCCTATGGACTAGCGGCTATCTACGAGCAGTACTTC. This codes for CSAYGLAAIYEQYF.

Only a few counts were recorded for this clonotype. This chain links TRBV18 with TRBJ1-1; 7 positions agree with TRBD1. Germline V gene data show CDR1 as KGHSH and CDR2 as LQKENI. This CDR3 has 16 residues. The V and J ends lost 2 bases and 4 bases, in that order; junction bases with no gene match: 10. The CDR3 protein is CASSPKTGEYGTEAFF. The CDR3 DNA follows: TGTGCCAGCTCACCAAAAACAGGGGAATACGGCACTGAAGCTTTCTTT.

J is TRBJ1-2 and V is TRBV12-3 or TRBV12-4, with D maybe TRBD1 (5 bases). V was pared by 8 bases and J by 2 bases, with 12 bases between. The CDR3 extends over 13 amino acids. The CDR3 is CASGTDDNYGYTF. As DNA, the CDR3 is TGTGCCAGCGGGACGGACGACAACTATGGCTACACCTTC.

The rearrangement uses TRBV7-9 and TRBJ2-7, with no clear D. CDR3 size: 12 residues. V gave up 1 base and J gave up 6 bases, with 7 bases separating them. The germline V gene encodes CDR1 SEHNR and CDR2 FQNEAQ (reference sequence). The CDR3 nucleotides read TGTGCCAGCAGCTTAGATTGGCGCGAGCAGTACTTC. Translating gives CASSLDWREQYF.

This clonotype turned up a few times. This chain uses TRBV20-1 with TRBJ2-3; 9 nucleotides line up with TRBD2. Germline CDR1 DFQATT, CDR2 SNEGSKA (reference sequence). Germline trimming cut 4 bases from V and 2 bases from J; bases unmatched to any gene: 7. The CDR3 is made up of 15 amino acids. In nucleotides, the CDR3 is TGCAGTGCTAAAAGACTAGCGGTTGACACAGATACGCAGTATTTT. This translates into CSAKRLAVDTDTQYF.

This chain uses TRBV20-1 with TRBJ2-7, with TRBD2 matching over 10 bases. V gave up 0 bases and J gave up 3 bases; unmatched junction bases: 5. Germline-derived CDR1 and CDR2 are DFQATT and SNEGSKA (reference sequence). CDR3 length equals 15 residues. As DNA, the CDR3 is TGCAGTGCTAGAGAGACCGGGACTAGCGTCTACGAGCAGTACTTC. Translated, it gives CSARETGTSVYEQYF.

The rearrangement uses TRBV12-3 or TRBV12-4 and TRBJ1-4, with TRBD1 matching 11 bases. Trimming took 6 bases from V and 7 from J; bases not matched to a gene: 7. This CDR3 region has 15 residues. CDR3 region: CASRARTGGVEKLFF. The CDR3 bases are TGTGCCAGCAGAGCGAGGACAGGGGGCGTTGAAAAACTGTTTTTT.

This clonotype was seen more than once but under ten times. The gene calls are TRBV15 and TRBJ2-5, with 7 nucleotides matching TRBD1. The CDR3 contains 17 residues. Germline CDR1 and CDR2: LNHNV and YYDKDF (reference sequence). The V and J ends lost 2 bases and 4 bases, in that order; junction bases with no gene match: 13. CDR3 loop: CATSRPTGEKSPETQYF. CDR3 bases: TGTGCCACCAGCAGACCAACAGGGGAGAAATCCCCAGAGACCCAGTACTTC.

There are a few counts of this clonotype. The rearrangement links TRBV6-1 to TRBJ2-3, with 13 nucleotides matching TRBD2. Germline CDR1 and CDR2: MNHNS and SASEGT. V gave up 6 bases and J gave up 5 bases; unmatched junction bases: 5. CDR3 length: 15 residues. CDR3 amino acids: CASSRLAGGGDTQYF. The CDR3 bases are TGTGCCAGCAGCCGACTAGCGGGAGGTGGAGATACGCAGTATTTT.

The V call is TRBV5-1, the J call TRBJ2-5; D might be TRBD1 (5 bases). The CDR3 runs 14 residues. Germline-derived CDR1 and CDR2 are SGHRS and YFSETQ. Trimming removed 6 bases from V and 7 bases from J, with 19 bases in between. The CDR3 DNA sequence: TGCGCCAGCACTACGCGGACAACACCTTTGACCCAGTACTTC. Amino acids: CASTTRTTPLTQYF.

This chain connects TRBV3-1 to TRBJ2-7; 8 nucleotides line up with TRBD2. The J segment lost 0 bases and the V segment lost 2 bases, leaving 3 bases of the junction unmatched. In germline, CDR1 is LGHDT, CDR2 YNNKEL (reference sequence). This CDR3 contains 15 residues. The CDR3 reads CASSQTGGPSYEQYF. In DNA form, the CDR3 reads TGTGCCAGCAGCCAAACGGGAGGGCCCTCCTACGAGCAGTACTTC.

In this sample, this clonotype turned up many times. The chain has TRBV6-2 or TRBV6-3 and TRBJ1-5; 7 bases map to TRBD1. There are 20 residues in the CDR3. Germline trimming cut 0 bases from V and 0 bases from J; bases unmatched to any gene: 14. Germline loops: CDR1 MNHEY, CDR2 SVGEGT. For the CDR3, the DNA is TGTGCCAGCAGTTACTCCCAACAGGGGCCGCAAGTATATAGCAATCAGCCCCAGCATTTT. It yields the protein CASSYSQQGPQVYSNQPQHF.

This clonotype has a count of ten or more. The chain recombines TRBV20-1 with TRBJ2-5; D is ambiguous. The germline V gene has CDR1 DFQATT and CDR2 SNEGSKA (reference sequence). The CDR3 extends over 11 amino acids. Trimming shortened V by 5 bases and J by 5 bases, and 9 bases separated the two germline ends. Written as DNA, the CDR3 is TGCAGTGCTCGTTTTGGTGAGACCCAGTACTTC. Its protein product is CSARFGETQYF.

The CDR3 is CASSQDTGLAGWSTDTQYF. The CDR3 DNA reads as TGTGCCAGCAGCCAAGATACGGGACTAGCGGGGTGGAGCACAGATACGCAGTATTTT. This rearrangement joins TRBV4-2 to TRBJ2-3; TRBD2 matches 13 bases. The length of the CDR3 is 19 residues. Germline assignment: CDR1 LGHNA and CDR2 YNFKEQ. The V segment lost 0 bases and the J segment 0 bases; nucleotides outside the gene matches: 6.

The J gene is TRBJ2-4, the V gene TRBV18, with TRBD1 as a possible D gene (5 bases). CDR3 size: 15 residues. Trimming took off 2 bases at V and 4 bases at J, with 12 bases between the two ends. The germline gives CDR1 KGHSH, CDR2 LQKENI. CDR3 amino acids: CASSPGATVKNIQYF. The CDR3 DNA is TGTGCCAGCTCACCAGGGGCGACTGTGAAAAACATTCAGTACTTC.

CDR3 sequence: CASSLAGTGKREQYF. DNA of the CDR3: TGTGCCAGCAGCTTAGCCGGGACAGGAAAGCGCGAGCAGTACTTC. The chain couples TRBV7-2 to TRBJ2-7, with TRBD1 matching 8 bases. This CDR3 has 15 residues. In germline, CDR1 is SGHTA, CDR2 FQGNSA. The junction had 7 bases not matched to a gene; V was cut back by 0 bases and J by 6 bases.

This clonotype was detected a few times. V is TRBV6-2 or TRBV6-3 and J is TRBJ1-5; TRBD1 matches at 7 bases. Germline CDR1 and CDR2: MNHEY and SVGEGT. V lost 1 base and J lost 4; bases outside the gene matches: 7. The CDR3 has 16 amino acids. CDR3 residues: CASSYYGDSSNQPQHF. CDR3 bases: TGTGCCAGCAGTTACTATGGGGACAGCTCTAATCAGCCCCAGCATTTT.

This clonotype was recorded at least ten times. V usage is TRBV29-1 and J usage is TRBJ2-2; 7 positions agree with TRBD1. Losses at the gene ends were 5 bases for V and 0 bases for J; bases not matched to a gene: 6. CDR1 and CDR2 from the germline V gene are SQVTM and ANQGSEA. This CDR3 is built from 15 residues. CDR3 in amino acids: CSVIAGTANTGELFF. CDR3 DNA sequence: TGCAGCGTTATAGCCGGGACAGCGAACACCGGGGAGCTGTTTTTT.

The sample holds one count of this clonotype. The chain recombines TRBV30 with TRBJ2-7, with no clear D. Germline CDR1 GTSNPN, CDR2 SVGIG (reference sequence). The CDR3 sequence is 14 residues long. Between the trimmed V and J ends, which lost 3 bases and 0 bases, there was a span of 12 bases. The CDR3 sequence: CAWSSAWSSYEQYF. The CDR3 coding sequence is TGTGCCTGGAGCAGCGCCTGGAGCTCCTACGAGCAGTACTTC.